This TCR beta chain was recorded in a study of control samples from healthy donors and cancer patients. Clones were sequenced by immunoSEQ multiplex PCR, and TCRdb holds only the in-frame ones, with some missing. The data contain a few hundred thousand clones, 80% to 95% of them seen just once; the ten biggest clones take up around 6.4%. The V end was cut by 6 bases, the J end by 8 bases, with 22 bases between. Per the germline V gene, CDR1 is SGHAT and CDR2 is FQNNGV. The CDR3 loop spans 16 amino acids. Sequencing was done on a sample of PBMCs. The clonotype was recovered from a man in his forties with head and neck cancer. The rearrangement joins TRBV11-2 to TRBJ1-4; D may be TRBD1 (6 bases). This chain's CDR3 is CASRVPGARAEEKLFF. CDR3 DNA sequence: TGTGCCAGCAGGGTCCCAGGGGCCAGGGCGGAGGAAAAACTGTTTTTT.